This T cell receptor (beta chain) was profiled in a study of blood T cell repertoires in COVID-19 (dated by TCRdb to about 2020). General notes on the study: Collaborator samples came from the United States, Italy and Spain and covered acute and convalescent phases of COVID-19. The material from the prospective study consisted of cDNA or gDNA derived from T cells, B-cell-depleted T cells, or PBMCs. Sample metadata almost always included a de-identified subject ID, COVID-19 status, age in years and sex. The samples were drawn from two sources: the first 160 participants of the ongoing ImmuneRACE study, and fewer than 1,500 subjects contributed by 6 global collaborators. The repertoires were released in a freely available public database intended as a resource for research on the immune response to SARS-CoV-2. HLA class I and class II types, where available, came from metadata supplied by the sample provider rather than from assay-based typing. Subjects who had been exposed to COVID-19, were actively infected with it, or had recovered from it provided the deeply sampled blood TCRbeta repertoires that made up the dataset. Study-wide findings and limitations: How much clinical and demographic metadata was included differed by source and by participant, and the metadata was provided uncurated.

TCRbeta CDR3 regions were amplified from genomic DNA by means of the immunoSEQ Assay, a bias-controlled multiplex PCR. On the study's bioinformatics: The number of nucleated cells in each sample was estimated from the amplification of reference gene primers within the assay. Sequence reads were collapsed and filtered to measure the absolute abundance of every unique TCRbeta CDR3 rearrangement. For each sample, productive Simpson clonality was calculated as the square root of Simpson's diversity index over productive rearrangements. TCRdb carries this immuneACCESS record with in-frame sequences only. Its versions omit some clonotypes, under half of them owing to an unresolved V gene in the studies checked, with the rest unexplained. V, J and clone size were drawn from that table, and D and trimming were deduced from the DNA. The sample table records some 340,000 clones; about 85% of these occur just once. Together, the top ten hold around 3.4% of the sample.

A remark on this clone: Its binding antigen is unknown. Per-base qualities were not stored, and no clone one base away is much larger.

Collaborating institutions collected whole blood in K2EDTA tubes following their own protocols. For TCRbeta analysis, collaborators shipped samples as frozen whole blood, isolated PBMCs, or DNA extracted from either of those sample types. The sequence derives from a woman under 30 with acute or convalescent COVID-19. Sequencing was performed on peripheral blood.

CDR3 protein: CASSQDSTNTEAFF. The DNA sequence is as follows: TGTGCCAGCAGCCAGGACAGTACGAACACTGAAGCTTTCTTT. This chain is built from TRBV5-4 and TRBJ1-1, with TRBD1 as a weak D call on 6 bases. The CDR3 covers 14 residues, taking in both the cysteine and the phenylalanine. Only CDR3 DNA remains: 42 bases, in frame from the first base. Between the V and J ends, shortened by 4 bases and 1 base respectively, the junction contains 11 bases. CDR1 and CDR2 are read off the germline V gene (reference sequence) as SGHNT and YYREEE.